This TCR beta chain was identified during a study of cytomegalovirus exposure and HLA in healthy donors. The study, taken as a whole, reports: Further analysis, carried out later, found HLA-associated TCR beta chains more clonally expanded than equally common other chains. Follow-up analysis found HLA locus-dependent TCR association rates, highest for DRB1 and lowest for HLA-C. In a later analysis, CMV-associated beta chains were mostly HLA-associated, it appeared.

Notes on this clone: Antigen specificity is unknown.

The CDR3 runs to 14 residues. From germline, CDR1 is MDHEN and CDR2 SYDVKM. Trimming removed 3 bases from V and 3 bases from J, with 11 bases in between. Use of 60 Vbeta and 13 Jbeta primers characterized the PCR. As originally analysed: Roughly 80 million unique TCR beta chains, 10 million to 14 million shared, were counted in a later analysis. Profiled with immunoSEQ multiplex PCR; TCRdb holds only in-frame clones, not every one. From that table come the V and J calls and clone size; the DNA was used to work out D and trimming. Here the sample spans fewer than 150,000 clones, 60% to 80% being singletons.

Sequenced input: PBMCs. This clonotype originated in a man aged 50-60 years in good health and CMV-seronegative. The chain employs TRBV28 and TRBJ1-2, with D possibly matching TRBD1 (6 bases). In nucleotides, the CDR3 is TGTGCCAGCAGTTTTACGACAGGCTACTATGGCTACACCTTC. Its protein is CASSFTTGYYGYTF.